This T cell receptor (beta chain) was found in a study of Ad26.COV2.S vaccination and SARS-CoV-2 variants. The sample's treatment: about 20 received Ad26.COV2.S at low or high dose, single or two shots; roughly 5 received placebo; per-sample allocation not given. Sampling occurred on day 63 after the first vaccine or placebo injection. Whole-study results and caveats: Responses of T cells in total may have been underestimated by the TCR breadth and depth analyses.

Some clones are missing from TCRdb's copy, which holds only in-frame ones; the method was immunoSEQ multiplex PCR. The repertoire holds 300,000 to 350,000 clones, with roughly 91% as singletons. About this clone itself: Its specificity is unknown.

Germline V lookup: CDR1 SGHVS, CDR2 FQNEAQ. This CDR3 spans 14 amino acids. V lost 2 bases, J lost 4 bases, and 5 bases stayed unmatched. The input for sequencing was peripheral blood, taken in a trial of Ad26.COV2.S vaccine versus placebo. This receptor was identified in a person aged 18 to 59 who received the Ad26.COV2.S COVID-19 vaccine or a placebo. The rearrangement uses TRBV7-8 and TRBJ2-7, with 7 bases aligning to TRBD1. The CDR3: CASSLTGERYEQYF. The CDR3 bases are TGTGCCAGCAGCTTAACAGGGGAGAGGTACGAGCAGTACTTC.